A selection of T cell receptor beta chains follows, all from one sample in a study of blood T cell repertoires in COVID-19. This table comes from immunoSEQ multiplex PCR, and its TCRdb copy is limited to in-frame clones, with some not included. Among 140,000 or so clones listed, about nine tenths were seen once. Sequenced sample: peripheral blood. These receptors all come from a woman between 45 and 65 years old with acute or convalescent COVID-19. Each CDR3 is given with its conserved first and last residue. The D gene is left open where the match is weak. Some rows have no size entry. The others give once, few or many, or a class for an expanded clone.

j_call,v_call,clone_size,d_call,cdr3_aa,cdr3_nt
TRBJ2-1,TRBV18,NA,TRBD2,CASSPRVLAGVFNEQFF,TGTGCCAGCTCACCAAGGGTGCTAGCGGGAGTTTTCAATGAGCAGTTCTTC
TRBJ1-4,TRBV6-6,NA,TRBD1,CASNGDRINEKLFF,TGTGCCAGCAACGGGGACAGGATTAATGAAAAACTGTTTTTT
TRBJ1-5,TRBV5-5,NA,NA,CASSLSVANHQPQHF,TGTGCCAGCAGCTTAAGTGTAGCTAACCATCAGCCCCAGCATTTT
TRBJ1-1,TRBV5-1,NA,NA,CASSLGGQPEAFF,TGCGCCAGCAGCTTAGGCGGACAGCCTGAAGCTTTCTTT
TRBJ2-5,TRBV4-2,NA,TRBD2,CASSIGLAEQETQYF,TGTGCCAGCAGTATCGGACTAGCGGAACAAGAGACCCAGTACTTC
TRBJ2-5,TRBV5-1,NA,TRBD2,CASTLGGVEETQYF,TGCGCCAGCACCCTGGGGGGGGTGGAAGAGACCCAGTACTTC
TRBJ1-3,TRBV6-5,NA,NA,CASSPEPSSGNTIYF,TGTGCCAGCTCACCGGAGCCCAGCTCTGGAAACACCATATATTTT
TRBJ2-7,TRBV19,NA,TRBD1,CASRPRDRDYEQYF,TGTGCCAGTAGGCCCCGGGACAGGGACTACGAGCAGTACTTC
TRBJ1-6,TRBV9,NA,NA,CASSEGPGYNSPLHF,TGTGCCAGCAGCGAAGGCCCGGGGTATAATTCACCCCTCCACTTT
TRBJ1-1,TRBV6-5,NA,NA,CASSYSSSGGTEAFF,TGTGCCAGCAGTTACTCGAGTTCGGGGGGCACTGAAGCTTTCTTT
TRBJ2-7,TRBV25-1,NA,NA,CASSDSYEQYF,TGTGCCAGCAGTGACAGCTACGAGCAGTACTTC
TRBJ2-1,TRBV19,NA,TRBD1,CASSGKGQGAVNEQFF,TGTGCCAGTAGTGGAAAAGGACAGGGGGCGGTCAATGAGCAGTTCTTC
TRBJ1-1,TRBV2,NA,TRBD1,CASREDRGRGEAFF,TGTGCCAGCAGGGAGGACAGGGGGCGCGGAGAAGCTTTCTTT
TRBJ2-2,TRBV7-3,NA,TRBD1,CASSTRGRSGELFF,TGTGCCAGCAGCACCAGGGGGCGTAGCGGGGAGCTGTTTTTT
TRBJ1-1,TRBV10-1,many,NA,CASSVQGYTEAFF,TGCGCCAGCAGTGTCCAGGGTTACACTGAAGCTTTCTTT
TRBJ1-2,TRBV7-3,NA,NA,CASSLSGGVGYTF,TGTGCCAGCAGCTTAAGCGGGGGAGTTGGCTACACCTTC
TRBJ1-2,TRBV12-3/TRBV12-4,NA,NA,CAGGGNYGYTF,TGTGCCGGGGGGGGGAACTATGGCTACACCTTC
TRBJ1-3,TRBV25-1,few,NA,CASSAPGTGNTIYF,TGTGCCAGCAGTGCTCCCGGGACAGGAAACACCATATATTTT
TRBJ2-2,TRBV5-1,once,NA,CASSLTSYTGELFF,TGCGCCAGCAGCCTGACTAGTTACACCGGGGAGCTGTTTTTT
TRBJ1-5,TRBV19,NA,NA,CASSIGQGGIQPQHF,TGTGCCAGTAGTATCGGCCAGGGAGGTATTCAGCCCCAGCATTTT